These 29 T cell receptor beta chains were all obtained from the same sample, sequenced in a study of OX40 agonist ivuxolimab in advanced cancers. Profiling relied on immunoSEQ multiplex PCR, and the TCRdb table lists in-frame clones only, not all of them. The profile covers 55,000 or so clones, with around 88% appearing a single time and about an eighth taken by the ten largest. The sequencing used CD4+ or CD8+ T cells sorted from blood, collected in a trial of the OX40 agonist ivuxolimab. The receptors derive from an adult with an advanced solid tumor such as melanoma, head and neck, liver or kidney cancer.

The chain links TRBV4-1 to TRBJ1-3; perhaps TRBD1 as D (6 bases). Between the trimmed V and J ends, which lost 4 bases and 0 bases, there was a span of 10 bases. The CDR3 runs to 15 residues. Germline-derived CDR1 and CDR2 are MGHRA and YSYEKL. CDR3 sequence: CASSRTASSGNTIYF. The CDR3 region has the DNA TGCGCCAGCAGCCGGACAGCTTCCTCTGGAAACACCATATATTTT.

The V and J genes are TRBV2 and TRBJ1-5; D is undetermined. V was cut by 11 bases and J by 8 bases, with 7 bases left in between. The CDR3 has 9 amino acids. Germline loops: CDR1 SNHLY, CDR2 FYNNEI. The CDR3 is CAPRKPQHF. The CDR3 DNA reads as TGTGCCCCTCGGAAGCCCCAGCATTTT.

The chain uses TRBV28 and TRBJ1-5; tentative D call: TRBD1 (6 bases). This CDR3 has 17 residues. The germline V gene has CDR1 MDHEN and CDR2 SYDVKM. V was pared by 7 bases and J by 4 bases, with 23 bases between. Here the CDR3 reads CASIPTPGQNTNQPQHF. The CDR3 DNA reads TGTGCCAGCATCCCTACCCCAGGACAGAATACGAATCAGCCCCAGCATTTT.

This clone was found once. The V and J genes are TRBV2 and TRBJ2-3; TRBD2 matches at 16 bases. J was trimmed by 3 bases and V by 6 bases; bases with no gene match: 12. CDR3 length: 19 amino acids. Germline V gives CDR1 SNHLY, CDR2 FYNNEI. The CDR3 here is CASRNSGTSGRAATDTQYF. The CDR3 DNA reads as TGTGCCAGCAGGAATTCCGGGACTAGCGGGAGGGCCGCGACAGATACGCAGTATTTT.

The rearrangement joins TRBV19 to TRBJ2-7; D uncertain. V lost 9 bases to trimming and J lost 6 bases, with 21 bases between them. Looked up from germline, CDR1 is LNHDA and CDR2 is SQIVND (reference sequence). This CDR3 is built from 14 residues. As DNA, the CDR3 is TGTGCCAGCCGGTCCGGGCTAGGCTCGGCCGAGCAGTACTTC. It is translated as CASRSGLGSAEQYF.

This clone was found once. The chain is built from TRBV7-9 and TRBJ2-5; 9 bases line up with TRBD2. Germline V gene sequence: CDR1 SEHNR, CDR2 FQNEAQ (reference sequence). This CDR3 comprises 16 residues. V was pared by 3 bases and J by 1 base, with 6 bases of the junction left unmatched. CDR3 amino acids: CASSLWAGGTQETQYF. In nucleotides, the CDR3 is TGTGCCAGCAGCTTGTGGGCGGGAGGGACCCAAGAGACCCAGTACTTC.

V gene TRBV6-4 combines with J gene TRBJ1-2, with 7 bases lining up with TRBD1. Germline values: CDR1 MRHNA, CDR2 SNTAGT. V trimming: 4 bases; J trimming: 2 bases; junction bases outside the gene matches: 7. There are 15 residues in the CDR3. CDR3 sequence (DNA): TGTGCCAGCAGTGGGGACAGTCATGGCAACTATGGCTACACCTTC. This codes for CASSGDSHGNYGYTF.

This clone has a single count. The chain links TRBV4-1 to TRBJ2-7, with TRBD1 identical over 7 bases. CDR3 length equals 19 residues. The V segment lost 6 bases and the J segment 3 bases; nucleotides outside the gene matches: 23. Germline V gene sequence: CDR1 MGHRA, CDR2 YSYEKL. The CDR3 protein is CASREIPYNSGGFSYEQYF. The CDR3, as DNA: TGCGCCAGCAGGGAGATTCCTTATAATTCAGGGGGATTCAGCTACGAGCAGTACTTC.

This chain connects TRBV18 to TRBJ1-6, with no clear D. V dropped 1 base and J dropped 7 bases, with 8 bases sitting between them. This CDR3 is 14 amino acids long. Germline CDR1 is KGHSH and CDR2 is LQKENI. The DNA for the CDR3 is TGTGCCAGCTCACCACAGGGAGACAATTCACCCCTCCACTTT. Encoded protein: CASSPQGDNSPLHF.

The gene calls are TRBV21-1 and TRBJ2-1; the D segment call TRBD2 is taken from the table without a DNA check. TRBV21-1 has pseudogene status. The CDR3 loop spans 24 amino acids. DNA for the CDR3: TGTGCCAGCCCGTTACCGACCCCAGTACGCCAAGGGACTAGCGGGCAAGACCTCTACAATGAGCAGTTCTTC. Translation gives CASPLPTPVRQGTSGQDLYNEQFF.

V and J are TRBV28 and TRBJ2-5; D might be TRBD1 or TRBD2, each matching 6 bases. This CDR3 is built from 15 residues. CDR1 and CDR2 (germline): MDHEN, SYDVKM. V lost 6 bases and J 6 bases, leaving 20 bases between the germline ends. CDR3 bases: TGTGCCAGCAGCCCTAGGAGTGGGGGGCTAAAGACCCAGTACTTC. This encodes CASSPRSGGLKTQYF.

The V gene is TRBV28, the J gene TRBJ2-7; 9 positions match TRBD1. The CDR3 is 16 amino acids. Germline lookup yields CDR1 MDHEN and CDR2 SYDVKM. Trimming removed 3 bases from V and 3 bases from J; junction bases left unmatched: 9. CDR3 nucleotides: TGTGCCAGCAGTTTCCAAGCGGGGACAGGGAACTACGAGCAGTACTTC. Amino acid sequence: CASSFQAGTGNYEQYF.

The chain is built from TRBV7-2 and TRBJ2-2, with TRBD2 matching over 7 bases. Germline V gene lookup returns CDR1 SGHTA and CDR2 FQGNSA. Germline trimming cut 3 bases from V and 6 bases from J; bases unmatched to any gene: 4. This CDR3 spans 14 amino acids. The CDR3 is CASSLGGSSGELFF. CDR3 nucleotide sequence: TGTGCCAGCAGCTTGGGCGGGAGTTCCGGGGAGCTGTTTTTT.

The genes are TRBV19 and TRBJ2-7; a weak D match, TRBD1 (5 bases). Trimming removed 5 bases at V and 0 bases at J, with 8 bases between. There are 13 residues in the CDR3. Germline V gene sequence: CDR1 LNHDA, CDR2 SQIVND (reference sequence). The CDR3 bases are TGTGCCAGTAGTGGGGCACACTCCTACGAGCAGTACTTC. Its protein product is CASSGAHSYEQYF.

The chain joins TRBV28 to TRBJ2-5; D not certain. In germline, CDR1 is MDHEN, CDR2 SYDVKM. V was trimmed by 2 bases and J by 2 bases, leaving 15 bases between them. The CDR3 spans 16 residues. In DNA, the CDR3 is TGTGCCAGCAGTTTAATTTTAGGGCAGAAACAAGAGACCCAGTACTTC. Its protein is CASSLILGQKQETQYF.

The V gene is TRBV18, the J gene TRBJ2-5; the match to TRBD2 covers 7 bases. The length of the CDR3 is 14 residues. The trim removed 6 bases at V and 3 bases at J, leaving 7 bases unmatched. Germline loops: CDR1 KGHSH, CDR2 LQKENI. CDR3 DNA: TGTGCCAGCTCTCGAACCCGGGGGGAAGAGACCCAGTACTTC. This sequence encodes CASSRTRGEETQYF.

The chain is built from TRBV28 and TRBJ2-7; possible D gene TRBD2, 7 bases. Germline CDR1 reads MDHEN; CDR2 reads SYDVKM. CDR3 length equals 15 residues. V was shortened by 6 bases and J by 6 bases, with 21 bases between the two germline ends. DNA of the CDR3: TGTGCCAGCAGGGGGGCCGGGACTACAGCGGGCGAGCAGTACTTC. As protein: CASRGAGTTAGEQYF. The full variable domain, completed using reference TRBV28 and TRBJ2-7, is DVKVTQSSRYLVKRTGEKVFLECVQDMDHENMFWYRQDPGLGLRLIYFSYDVKMKEKGDIPEGYSVSREKKERFSLILESASTNQTSMYLCASRGAGTTAGEQYFGPGTRLTVT.

The CDR3 DNA sequence: TGCGCCAGCAGCTTAACTAGCGGGGTCAACACCGGGGAGCTGTTTTTT. Translated: CASSLTSGVNTGELFF. The chain combines TRBV5-1 with TRBJ2-2, with 10 bases that match TRBD2. J lost 2 bases, V lost 2 bases, and 3 bases had no gene match. The CDR3 loop spans 16 amino acids. Germline CDR1 SGHRS, CDR2 YFSETQ.

This chain joins TRBV5-1 and TRBJ2-2; TRBD2 is a possible D gene (7 bases). CDR1 and CDR2 (germline): SGHRS, YFSETQ. V lost 4 bases and J lost 4, with 14 bases in between. This CDR3 comprises 15 residues. The CDR3 DNA reads TGCGCCAGCAGCAAGGGGGGGCCCCTCACCGGGGAGCTGTTTTTT. Its protein is CASSKGGPLTGELFF.

V gene TRBV18 combines with J gene TRBJ1-1; no clear D gene. The CDR3 runs to 14 residues. V lost 4 bases, J lost 4 bases, and 13 bases lay in between. Looked up from germline, CDR1 is KGHSH and CDR2 is LQKENI. In DNA, the CDR3 is TGTGCCAGCTCACGCGACCTCCAGATCACTGAAGCTTTCTTT. Translation: CASSRDLQITEAFF.

V is TRBV2 and J is TRBJ2-1; D possibly corresponds to TRBD2 (5 bases). V lost 5 bases, J lost 3 bases, and 14 bases lay in between. This CDR3 is 15 amino acids long. Per the germline V gene, CDR1 is SNHLY and CDR2 is FYNNEI. CDR3 sequence reads: CASSYGLDHYNEQFF. The CDR3 DNA follows: TGTGCCAGCAGTTACGGACTGGACCACTACAATGAGCAGTTCTTC.

This clone was seen just once. The genes are TRBV7-3 and TRBJ2-1; the D call may be TRBD1 or TRBD2 (5 bases each). The CDR3 has 13 amino acids. Germline assignment: CDR1 SGHTA and CDR2 FQGTGA. Trimming removed 8 bases at V and 8 bases at J, with 16 bases between. The CDR3 loop reads CASGASPLDEQFF. DNA for the CDR3: TGTGCCAGCGGGGCTAGCCCCTTAGATGAGCAGTTCTTC.

In this sample, this clone turned up a few times. The chain links TRBV7-2 to TRBJ2-5; 8 bases are shared with TRBD2. Germline loops: CDR1 SGHTA, CDR2 FQGNSA. This CDR3 contains 16 residues. Trimming took 4 bases from V and 2 from J; bases not matched to a gene: 9. The CDR3 bases are TGTGCCAGCAGCTCAATGACGGGGGGGGCTCAAGAGACCCAGTACTTC. This sequence encodes CASSSMTGGAQETQYF.

The genes are TRBV9 and TRBJ1-4; D is unresolved. Germline loops: CDR1 SGDLS, CDR2 YYNGEE. This CDR3 region has 14 residues. V was cut by 3 bases and J by 6 bases, with 12 bases left in between. The CDR3: CASSAPERDEKLFF. As DNA, the CDR3 is TGTGCCAGCAGCGCCCCGGAGCGAGATGAAAAACTGTTTTTT. Full variable domain (remainder filled in from reference TRBV9 and TRBJ1-4): DSGVTQTPKHLITATGQRVTLRCSPRSGDLSVYWYQQSLDQGLQFLIQYYNGEERAKGNILERFSAQQFPDLHSELNLSSLELGDSALYFCASSAPERDEKLFFGSGTQLSVL.

The rearrangement uses TRBV7-9 and TRBJ2-5; TRBD1 might be the D (5 bases). The DNA matches TRBJ2-7 better at its end, which makes the J call doubtful. The CDR3 totals 14 residues. Germline V gives CDR1 SEHNR, CDR2 FQNEAQ (reference sequence). In DNA, the CDR3 is TGTGCCAGCAGCCCAGGGTCGGGCCTACCCGAGCAGTACTTC. It yields the protein CASSPGSGLPEQYF.

V usage is TRBV7-6 and J usage is TRBJ2-1, with D possibly being TRBD1 (5 bases). Germline V CDR1 and CDR2: SGHVS, FNYEAQ. The V gene lost 1 base and the J gene lost 3 bases, with 7 bases spanning the gap. This CDR3 has 14 residues. The CDR3 sequence: CASSLEGNYNEQFF. The CDR3 region has the DNA TGTGCCAGCAGCTTAGAGGGGAACTACAATGAGCAGTTCTTC.

The chain carries TRBV6-4 and TRBJ1-5, with unresolved D. Germline CDR1 MRHNA, CDR2 SNTAGT. The V and J ends lost 5 bases and 0 bases respectively, with 11 bases between them. The CDR3 length is 15 residues. CDR3 amino acids: CASSLWAYSNQPQHF. CDR3 sequence (DNA): TGTGCCAGCAGTTTGTGGGCCTATAGCAATCAGCCCCAGCATTTT.

This chain links TRBV27 with TRBJ2-3; D is uncertain. The CDR3 covers 11 residues. Deletions cut 5 bases from V and 1 base from J, with 1 base between. Germline CDR1 and CDR2: MNHEY and SMNVEV (reference sequence). The CDR3 loop reads CASSRTDTQYF. DNA for the CDR3: TGTGCCAGCAGTCGCACAGATACGCAGTATTTT.

This chain links TRBV27 with TRBJ2-4; D call uncertain. CDR1 MNHEY and CDR2 SMNVEV come from the germline V gene (reference sequence). V lost 7 bases to trimming and J lost 6 bases, with 7 bases between them. The CDR3 is 11 amino acids. The DNA of the CDR3 is TGTGCCAGCACTCGCGGAAACATTCAGTACTTC. Translation gives CASTRGNIQYF.